This T cell receptor beta chain was recorded in a study of T-cell reconstitution after alpha-beta-depleted transplantation in children. This clonotype was recorded many times. Its target is unknown. Molecular barcoding with unique molecular identifiers was used for the TCRbeta library. TCRdb recomputed calls from the PCR reads with MiXCR, one row per CDR3 protein. The sample contains 500,000 to 650,000 distinct CDR3 sequences, 10% to 15% of which appear only once. Germline V gene data show CDR1 as SGHVS and CDR2 as FNYEAQ. The CDR3 has 15 amino acids. With 5 bases clipped from V and 2 bases from J, the junction kept 5 bases outside the gene matches. Regarding the study as a whole: Reported findings indicate that, about two months after transplant, alpha-beta T cells came from several hundred expanded clones, which were derived from non-depleted graft cells.

Here the sequenced sample was PBMCs, mostly from graft donor cells, taken 360 days after TCRalphabeta/CD19-depleted stem cell transplant. The chain joins TRBV7-6 to TRBJ1-1; TRBD1 matches at 10 bases. The receptor was derived from a male patient younger than 18 who had a stem cell transplant for acute myeloid leukemia, so the T cells may come from the graft donor. CDR3 sequence: CASSTGQGGNTEAFF. As DNA, the CDR3 is TGTGCCAGCAGCACTGGACAGGGGGGCAACACTGAAGCTTTCTTT.